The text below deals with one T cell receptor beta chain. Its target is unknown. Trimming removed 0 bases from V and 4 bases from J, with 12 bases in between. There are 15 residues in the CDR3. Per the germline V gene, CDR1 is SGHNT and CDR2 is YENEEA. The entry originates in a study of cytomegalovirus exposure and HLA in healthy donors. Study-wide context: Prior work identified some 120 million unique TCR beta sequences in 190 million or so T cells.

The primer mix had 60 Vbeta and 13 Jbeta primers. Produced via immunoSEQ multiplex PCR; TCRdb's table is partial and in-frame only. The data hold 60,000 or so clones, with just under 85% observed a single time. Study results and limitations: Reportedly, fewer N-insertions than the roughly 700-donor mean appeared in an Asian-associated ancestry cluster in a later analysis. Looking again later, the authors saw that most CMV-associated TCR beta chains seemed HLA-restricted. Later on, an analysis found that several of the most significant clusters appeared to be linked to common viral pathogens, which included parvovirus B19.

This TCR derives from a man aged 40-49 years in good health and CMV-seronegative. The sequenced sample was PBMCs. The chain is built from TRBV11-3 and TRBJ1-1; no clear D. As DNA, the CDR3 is TGTGCCAGCAGCTTAGATCAGGTCGCGGGCACTGAAGCTTTCTTT. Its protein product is CASSLDQVAGTEAFF. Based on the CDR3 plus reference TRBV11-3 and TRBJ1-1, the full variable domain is EAGVVQSPRYKIIEKKQPVAFWCNPISGHNTLYWYLQNLGQGPELLIRYENEEAVDDSQLPKDRFSAERLKGVDSTLKIQPAELGDSAVYLCASSLDQVAGTEAFFGQGTRLTVV.